Following are 12 T cell receptor beta chains from one sample sequenced in a study of blood T cell repertoires in COVID-19. TCRdb's table, derived via immunoSEQ multiplex PCR, lists solely in-frame clones and lacks some. The sample lists 120,000 to 150,000 clones; around four fifths were seen once. What was sequenced was PBMCs or T cells enriched from blood (not recorded which). The receptors derive from a middle-aged woman who had recovered from COVID-19.

This clone appeared a single time. V and J are TRBV4-1 and TRBJ2-7; D uncertain. The CDR3 runs to 14 residues. V was cut by 1 base and J by 1 base, with 8 bases left in between. Germline CDR1 reads MGHRA; CDR2 reads YSYEKL. CDR3 nucleotides: TGCGCCAGCAGCCAAGCATCCGGTTCCTACGAGCAGTACTTC. Encoded protein: CASSQASGSYEQYF.

In this sample, this clone turned up once. This sequence joins TRBV2 and TRBJ2-2, with 9 nucleotides matching TRBD2. In germline, CDR1 is SNHLY, CDR2 FYNNEI. The CDR3 loop spans 17 amino acids. V shed 7 bases and J 1 base; nucleotides not matched to a gene: 10. CDR3 nucleotides: TGTGCCAGCAAGGGGAGTAGCGGGGGCCTGAACACCGGGGAGCTGTTTTTT. The encoded protein is CASKGSSGGLNTGELFF.

CDR3 loop: CASSLTTGHEQFF. The CDR3 DNA is TGTGCCAGCAGCTTGACTACAGGGCATGAGCAGTTCTTC. V usage is TRBV7-9 and J usage is TRBJ2-1; TRBD1 might be the D (6 bases). V gave up 3 bases and J gave up 8 bases, with 11 bases separating them. Germline V gene sequence: CDR1 SEHNR, CDR2 FQNEAQ (reference sequence). The CDR3 covers 13 residues.

The chain couples TRBV5-1 to TRBJ2-1; 9 positions agree with TRBD1. There are 15 residues in the CDR3. V trimming: 2 bases; J trimming: 8 bases; junction bases outside the gene matches: 8. Germline-derived CDR1 and CDR2 are SGHRS and YFSETQ. In nucleotides, the CDR3 is TGCGCCAGCAGCTTCCCGGGGACAGGGATTGATGAGCAGTTCTTC. Its translation is CASSFPGTGIDEQFF. The full variable domain, in which reference TRBV5-1 and TRBJ2-1 provide the parts outside the CDR3, is KAGVTQTPRYLIKTRGQQVTLSCSPISGHRSVSWYQQTPGQGLQFLFEYFSETQRNKGNFPGRFSGRQFSNSRSEMNVSTLELGDSALYLCASSFPGTGIDEQFFGPGTRLTVL.

The rearrangement links TRBV6-5 to TRBJ2-1; 10 bases match TRBD2. After removal of 5 bases from V and 7 bases from J, the junction contained 5 bases not matched to a gene. Germline V CDR1 and CDR2: MNHEY, SVGAGI. This CDR3 is built from 14 residues. The CDR3 sequence: CASSPLAGENEQFF. The CDR3 coding sequence is TGTGCCAGCAGTCCTCTAGCGGGAGAGAATGAGCAGTTCTTC.

The chain joins TRBV3-1 (or the pseudogene TRBV3-2) to TRBJ2-4; 8 nucleotides line up with TRBD1. There are 13 residues in the CDR3. V was clipped by 3 bases and J by 10 bases; unmatched bases: 5. CDR1 is LGHDT and CDR2 is YNNKEL in the germline V gene (reference sequence). The CDR3 coding sequence is TGTGCCAGCAGCCAGGGGACAGGCATTATTCAGTACTTC. It codes for CASSQGTGIIQYF.

The chain joins TRBV6-5 to TRBJ1-1; D not certain. The CDR3 is 11 residues long. CDR1 is MNHEY, CDR2 SVGAGI, per germline. Trimming stripped 6 bases from V and 7 bases from J, with 9 bases between. CDR3 in amino acids: CASRTINEAFF. The CDR3 DNA follows: TGTGCCAGCAGGACTATAAATGAAGCTTTCTTT.

J is TRBJ1-1 and V is TRBV4-1; D not certain. The CDR3 spans 15 residues. Germline loops: CDR1 MGHRA, CDR2 YSYEKL. The ends were cut back, 4 bases at V and 3 bases at J, with 15 bases in the middle. The CDR3 is CASSPSLGRDTEAFF. The DNA for the CDR3 is TGCGCCAGCAGCCCTTCATTAGGGCGGGACACTGAAGCTTTCTTT.

The chain joins TRBV2 to TRBJ2-2; 7 bases line up with TRBD1. Trimming cost V 4 bases and J 2 bases; bases outside gene matches: 7. CDR1 and CDR2 from the germline V gene are SNHLY and FYNNEI. The CDR3 loop spans 16 amino acids. The DNA for the CDR3 is TGTGCCAGCAGTGCTGACAGGGCAACCAACACCGGGGAGCTGTTTTTT. Translated: CASSADRATNTGELFF.

The rearrangement uses TRBV5-1 and TRBJ2-1; D gene uncertain. Germline V CDR1 and CDR2: SGHRS, YFSETQ. CDR3 length equals 13 residues. The V end lost 4 bases, the J end lost 6 bases, and 11 bases lay between the germline ends. In nucleotides, the CDR3 is TGCGCCAGCAGCCCTCAACCGAGCAATGAGCAGTTCTTC. Translating gives CASSPQPSNEQFF.

The chain recombines TRBV5-1 with TRBJ1-1; no clear D gene. The V gene's germline CDR1 is SGHRS and CDR2 YFSETQ. V was clipped by 4 bases and J by 4 bases, with 14 bases between them. The CDR3 totals 14 residues. In DNA, the CDR3 is TGCGCCAGCAGCCCAGTGGGGAGCCGCACTGAAGCTTTCTTT. It specifies CASSPVGSRTEAFF.

This rearrangement joins TRBV7-9 to TRBJ1-4, with 7 bases lining up with TRBD1. Losses at the gene ends were 5 bases for V and 1 base for J; bases not matched to a gene: 13. There are 18 residues in the CDR3. The germline V gene has CDR1 SEHNR and CDR2 FQNEAQ (reference sequence). CDR3 amino acids: CASSGRDSGGRTNEKLFF. The CDR3 DNA sequence: TGTGCCAGCAGCGGAAGGGACTCAGGGGGACGAACTAATGAAAAACTGTTTTTT.